This T cell receptor (beta chain) emerged from a study of T cell repertoires in cytomegalovirus infection. Whole-study context: Both a matching HLA type and CMV infection were indicated by public TCR beta signatures. Study-wide results and limits: Within the response measured ex vivo, HLA-C-restricted CMV-specific TCR beta clonotypes were dominant. Cumulative public TCR beta family frequency identified CMV carriers with the relevant HLA.

The V end lost 4 bases, the J end lost 2 bases, and 12 bases lay between the germline ends. This CDR3 is 15 amino acids long. Germline V gene lookup returns CDR1 SGHTA and CDR2 FQGNSA. TCRdb reprocessed the reads with MiXCR, giving one entry per CDR3 protein. The sample records 200,000 to 300,000 distinct CDR3 sequences, roughly an eighth being singletons. This clonotype was recorded at least ten times. Its antigen is undetermined. The clonotype comes from a human donor in good health (CMV status not recorded). Some clones in this sample may be carry-over from other donors' samples. Sequencing was performed on PBMCs. The chain recombines TRBV7-2 with TRBJ1-3; a possible D gene is TRBD1 (5 bases). The CDR3 coding sequence is TGTGCCAGCAGCTACCCCGCGGGGGCTGGAAACACCATATATTTT. Its translation is CASSYPAGAGNTIYF.